Following are 10 T cell receptor beta chains from one sample sequenced in a study of response to subunit inactivated influenza vaccine. A single record per CDR3 protein comes from TCRdb applying MiXCR to the RT-PCR reads. Here the sample spans under 200,000 distinct CDR3 sequences, 9.5% to 13% being singletons. The input for sequencing was non-naive T cells sorted from PBMCs, taken 45 days after vaccination. These receptors were collected from a man aged 45-60 years who received an inactivated influenza vaccine.

V is TRBV28 and J is TRBJ2-7, with D possibly called TRBD1 or TRBD2 (6 bases each). The germline V gene encodes CDR1 MDHEN and CDR2 SYDVKM. The V end lost 4 bases, the J end lost 3 bases, and 16 bases lay between the germline ends. The length of the CDR3 is 15 residues. CDR3 amino acids: CASSSTRGRLYEQYF. The CDR3 coding sequence is TGTGCCAGCAGTTCAACCCGGGGGCGCCTCTACGAGCAGTACTTC.

J is TRBJ2-5 and V is TRBV7-2; TRBD2 is a possible D gene (6 bases). Deletions cut 5 bases from V and 5 bases from J, with 21 bases between. Germline values: CDR1 SGHTA, CDR2 FQGNSA. The CDR3 covers 16 residues. The CDR3 reads CASSAQLMAGRETQYF. CDR3 DNA sequence: TGTGCCAGCAGCGCACAACTCATGGCGGGGAGGGAGACCCAGTACTTC.

At least ten counts were recorded for this clonotype. The chain has TRBV5-1 and TRBJ1-1; tentatively, D is TRBD1 (6 bases). Trimming removed 0 bases from V and 3 bases from J, with 15 bases in between. The CDR3 spans 16 residues. CDR1 and CDR2 from the germline V gene are SGHRS and YFSETQ. This chain's CDR3 is CASSLASGALDTEAFF. DNA of the CDR3: TGCGCCAGCAGCTTGGCCTCGGGGGCACTTGACACTGAAGCTTTCTTT.

In its sample, this clonotype was seen many times. This rearrangement joins TRBV12-3 or TRBV12-4 to TRBJ2-7, with D unclear. The CDR3 length is 15 residues. V was clipped by 2 bases and J by 1 base, with 12 bases between them. CDR3 residues: CASSLSGTVSYEQYF. The CDR3 DNA sequence: TGTGCCAGCAGTTTAAGTGGTACGGTGTCCTACGAGCAGTACTTC.

J is TRBJ2-4 and V is TRBV29-1, with D possibly TRBD2 on 6 matching bases. With 6 bases removed from V and 2 bases from J, the gap between germline ends came to 11 bases. There are 13 residues in the CDR3. Germline V CDR1 and CDR2: SQVTM, ANQGSEA. The CDR3 loop reads CSVVGLSKNIQYF. The CDR3 region has the DNA TGCAGCGTGGTCGGACTATCCAAAAACATTCAGTACTTC.

The genes are TRBV12-3 or TRBV12-4 and TRBJ1-2; 7 bases map to TRBD1. J was trimmed by 13 bases and V by 5 bases; bases with no gene match: 7. The CDR3 runs 11 residues. CDR3 amino acids: CASSVTGYFTF. In DNA form, the CDR3 reads TGTGCCAGCAGTGTGACAGGGTATTTCACCTTC.

The chain carries TRBV5-1 and TRBJ2-1; D is possibly TRBD1 (5 bases). Trimming left V 2 bases short and J 9 bases short, with 15 bases between. CDR3 length equals 14 residues. Germline CDR1 is SGHRS and CDR2 is YFSETQ. The CDR3 protein is CASSLDAGFAEQFF. The CDR3 nucleotides are TGCGCCAGCAGCTTAGATGCAGGGTTCGCTGAGCAGTTCTTC.

This clonotype was counted many times. This rearrangement joins TRBV5-1 to TRBJ2-7; D is unclear. V lost 0 bases to trimming and J lost 3 bases, with 7 bases between them. CDR3 length: 13 residues. In germline, CDR1 is SGHRS, CDR2 YFSETQ. CDR3 sequence: CASSLAADYEQYF. CDR3 bases: TGCGCCAGCAGCTTGGCCGCGGACTACGAGCAGTACTTC.

This sequence joins TRBV20-1 and TRBJ2-7, with 7 bases lining up with TRBD1. CDR1 is DFQATT, CDR2 SNEGSKA, per germline (reference sequence). V lost 4 bases to trimming and J lost 3 bases; unmatched junction nucleotides: 12. The CDR3 sequence is 15 residues long. CDR3 in amino acids: CSAIPPSRGSYEQYF. The DNA for the CDR3 is TGCAGTGCTATACCCCCCAGCAGGGGGAGCTACGAGCAGTACTTC.

This clonotype was detected only a few times. This chain connects TRBV20-1 to TRBJ1-1; D ambiguous. Between the trimmed V and J ends, which lost 6 bases and 4 bases, there was a span of 27 bases. This CDR3 is 17 amino acids long. CDR1 is DFQATT and CDR2 is SNEGSKA in the germline V gene (reference sequence). CDR3 loop: CSAPPRGLSLSVTEAFF. The CDR3 DNA reads TGCAGTGCCCCCCCGCGCGGTTTGTCCTTGTCGGTCACTGAAGCTTTCTTT.